The 26 T cell receptor beta chains in this list originate from one sample, sequenced in a study of shared T cell receptors in the human thymus. TCRdb's table, derived via immunoSEQ multiplex PCR, lists solely in-frame clones and lacks some. The sample has about 660,000 clones, over 75% seen once; the top ten hold just under 0.0095%. This sample was shared with a second study, whose subject was human thymus T cells.

The sequenced material came from thymocytes. The receptors come from a boy younger than two with a congenital heart defect.

J is TRBJ1-4 and V is TRBV11-2; D is possibly TRBD1 (5 bases). V lost 3 bases, J lost 6 bases, and 14 bases lay in between. CDR1 SGHAT and CDR2 FQNNGV come from the germline V gene. This CDR3 has 15 residues. CDR3 region: CASSFMRGRDEKLFF. Written as DNA, the CDR3 is TGTGCCAGCAGCTTCATGCGGGGGAGGGATGAAAAACTGTTTTTT.

This chain connects TRBV5-3 to TRBJ2-7, with 9 bases lining up with TRBD1. TRBV5-3 falls under the ORF class, with uncertain function. This CDR3 spans 19 amino acids. Germline trimming cut 4 bases from V and 4 bases from J; bases unmatched to any gene: 21. The CDR3 DNA sequence: TGTGCCAGAAGCGCTCGCGGGACAGGGCCGGAGTGGAGTTTGTACGAGCAGTACTTC. It yields the protein CARSARGTGPEWSLYEQYF.

The chain joins TRBV11-2 to TRBJ2-7; tentatively, D is TRBD1 (6 bases). The CDR3 has 14 residues. The germline V gene has CDR1 SGHAT and CDR2 FQNNGV. With 3 bases removed from V and 2 bases from J, the gap between germline ends came to 11 bases. The CDR3 DNA sequence: TGTGCCAGCAGCTTCCCGACAGGACCCTACGAGCAGTACTTC. Its translation: CASSFPTGPYEQYF.

The V gene is TRBV9, the J gene TRBJ2-1; D is undetermined. CDR1 and CDR2 (germline): SGDLS, YYNGEE. V dropped 0 bases and J dropped 5 bases, with 9 bases sitting between them. This CDR3 has 14 residues. The CDR3 DNA is TGTGCCAGCAGCGTAGGGCCCAGCGACAATGAGCAGTTCTTC. Its translation: CASSVGPSDNEQFF.

The V gene is TRBV7-6, the J gene TRBJ2-2, with TRBD1 identical over 8 bases. This CDR3 is built from 15 residues. V was pared by 5 bases and J by 1 base, with 3 bases of the junction left unmatched. CDR1 is SGHVS, CDR2 FNYEAQ, per germline. The CDR3 here is CASSPGTGNTGELFF. CDR3 bases: TGTGCCAGCAGCCCCGGGACAGGGAACACCGGGGAGCTGTTTTTT.

V gene TRBV4-1 combines with J gene TRBJ2-1; 10 nucleotides align to TRBD1. The germline V gene encodes CDR1 MGHRA and CDR2 YSYEKL. V was pared by 4 bases and J by 4 bases, with 13 bases of the junction left unmatched. CDR3 length: 18 amino acids. This CDR3 is CASSPQLHDRGRYNEQFF. In DNA form, the CDR3 reads TGCGCCAGCAGCCCCCAACTTCACGACAGGGGGCGTTACAATGAGCAGTTCTTC.

The rearrangement uses TRBV7-6 and TRBJ2-7; TRBD2 agrees at 7 bases. Germline-derived CDR1 and CDR2 are SGHVS and FNYEAQ. Trimming cost V 0 bases and J 3 bases; bases outside gene matches: 5. There are 15 residues in the CDR3. The CDR3 bases are TGTGCCAGCAGCTTAGCTGGGGGGGACGGCTACGAGCAGTACTTC. Its translation: CASSLAGGDGYEQYF.

V usage is TRBV11-2 and J usage is TRBJ1-1, with no clear D. The CDR3 consists of 16 residues. Germline V gene sequence: CDR1 SGHAT, CDR2 FQNNGV. Trimming removed 2 bases at V and 1 base at J, with 14 bases between. The CDR3 loop is CASSLMGSPANTEAFF. The CDR3, as DNA: TGTGCCAGCAGCTTAATGGGTAGCCCTGCGAACACTGAAGCTTTCTTT.

The chain joins TRBV28 to TRBJ1-2; a weak D match, TRBD1 (5 bases). Trimming cost V 1 base and J 2 bases, with 20 bases left between them. The CDR3 length is 18 residues. Germline CDR1 and CDR2: MDHEN and SYDVKM. CDR3 sequence (DNA): TGTGCCAGCAGTTTATTTCCTGTACTGGACATTTTCAACTATGGCTACACCTTC. Protein sequence: CASSLFPVLDIFNYGYTF.

The V gene is TRBV4-2, the J gene TRBJ2-7; 11 positions match TRBD1. Germline values: CDR1 LGHNA, CDR2 YNFKEQ. CDR3 length: 16 residues. J lost 6 bases, V lost 0 bases, and 7 bases had no gene match. CDR3 DNA: TGTGCCAGCAGCCAAGATGCGTTAGGACAGGGGGCCGAGCAGTACTTC. It yields the protein CASSQDALGQGAEQYF.

CDR3 amino acids: CASSGDTAYEQYF. CDR3 coding DNA: TGCGCCAGCAGCGGGGACACCGCCTACGAGCAGTACTTC. The chain is built from TRBV5-1 and TRBJ2-7; weak D call: TRBD1 (6 bases). V shed 4 bases and J shed 2 bases, with 10 bases lying between them. Germline CDR1 and CDR2: SGHRS and YFSETQ. The CDR3 has 13 amino acids.

The chain joins TRBV28 to TRBJ1-2; TRBD1 agrees at 9 bases. The J segment lost 5 bases and the V segment lost 5 bases, leaving 15 bases of the junction unmatched. CDR3 size: 17 residues. The germline CDR1 and CDR2 sequences are MDHEN and SYDVKM. DNA of the CDR3: TGTGCCAGCAGTGTACAGGGGGCCGAAAGAAGGGGGTATGGCTACACCTTC. As protein: CASSVQGAERRGYGYTF.

This chain connects TRBV2 to TRBJ1-1, with D possibly matching TRBD1 (6 bases). V gave up 7 bases and J gave up 1 base, with 10 bases separating them. CDR1 and CDR2 (germline): SNHLY, FYNNEI. The CDR3 totals 13 residues. The CDR3 nucleotides read TGTGCCAGCACGGGACACTGGAACACTGAAGCTTTCTTT. The encoded protein is CASTGHWNTEAFF. The full variable domain, completed using reference TRBV2 and TRBJ1-1, is EPEVTQTPSHQVTQMGQEVILRCVPISNHLYFYWYRQILGQKVEFLVSFYNNEISEKSEIFDDQFSVERPDGSNFTLKIRSTKLEDSAMYFCASTGHWNTEAFFGQGTRLTVV.

This clone occurred a few times. The V gene is TRBV5-1, the J gene TRBJ2-1; 15 positions agree with TRBD2. Germline V lookup: CDR1 SGHRS, CDR2 YFSETQ. J gave up 8 bases and V 5 bases, and 8 bases lay outside the gene matches. The CDR3 consists of 16 residues. The CDR3 DNA follows: TGCGCCAGCAGTTGGGGACTAGCGGGAGGTAGTGATGAGCAGTTCTTC. The encoded protein is CASSWGLAGGSDEQFF.

CDR3 region: CASSFDSTGELFF. CDR3 coding DNA: TGTGCCAGCAGCTTCGACAGCACCGGGGAGCTGTTTTTT. This sequence joins TRBV7-2 and TRBJ2-2; tentatively, D is TRBD1 (5 bases). V lost 3 bases and J lost 4, with 6 bases in between. The CDR3 consists of 13 residues. CDR1 and CDR2 from the germline V gene are SGHTA and FQGNSA.

The V gene is TRBV2, the J gene TRBJ2-1, with TRBD1 as a possible D gene (6 bases). From germline, CDR1 is SNHLY and CDR2 FYNNEI. The V gene lost 3 bases and the J gene lost 7 bases, with 16 bases spanning the gap. The length of the CDR3 is 15 residues. CDR3 sequence: CASSDRWGPPNEQFF. CDR3 sequence (DNA): TGTGCCAGCAGTGATAGGTGGGGGCCTCCAAATGAGCAGTTCTTC.

This rearrangement joins TRBV6-1 to TRBJ2-7, with D perhaps TRBD1 (6 bases). The V gene's germline CDR1 is MNHNS and CDR2 SASEGT. V was trimmed by 4 bases and J by 7 bases, leaving 14 bases between them. This CDR3 contains 13 residues. The DNA for the CDR3 is TGTGCCAGCAGTGCCGAACAGGGTGGGGAGCAGTACTTC. This encodes CASSAEQGGEQYF.

This chain connects TRBV25-1 to TRBJ2-7, with D perhaps matching TRBD2 (6 bases). V was pared by 3 bases and J by 4 bases, with 16 bases between. Germline lookup yields CDR1 MGHDK and CDR2 SYGVNS. The CDR3 consists of 15 residues. The CDR3 coding sequence is TGTGCCAGCAGTGAGAAGGACGGCGGGGCTTACGAGCAGTACTTC. Protein: CASSEKDGGAYEQYF.

The chain has TRBV28 and TRBJ1-2, with 8 bases that match TRBD1. The CDR3 totals 15 residues. Looked up from germline, CDR1 is MDHEN and CDR2 is SYDVKM. The ends lost 1 base at V and 6 bases at J; junction bases unmatched: 7. As DNA, the CDR3 is TGTGCCAGCAGTTTATTCATCCAGGGGGCGAATGGCTACACCTTC. Translating it yields CASSLFIQGANGYTF.

The rearrangement links TRBV28 to TRBJ1-5; TRBD1 matches 10 bases. Trimming cost V 4 bases and J 6 bases; bases outside gene matches: 9. The CDR3 sequence is 16 residues long. The germline CDR1 and CDR2 sequences are MDHEN and SYDVKM. CDR3 sequence reads: CASSSPTGTGVQPQHF. For the CDR3, the DNA is TGTGCCAGCAGTTCCCCCACCGGGACAGGGGTTCAGCCCCAGCATTTT.

V usage is TRBV9 and J usage is TRBJ1-3, with unresolved D. V was pared by 4 bases and J by 0 bases, with 11 bases between. Germline assignment: CDR1 SGDLS and CDR2 YYNGEE. This CDR3 contains 15 residues. The CDR3 loop reads CASSSPKSSGNTIYF. CDR3 nucleotides: TGTGCCAGCAGCTCCCCAAAGAGCTCTGGAAACACCATATATTTT.

This clone was recorded only once. The chain joins TRBV7-9 to TRBJ2-1, with D maybe TRBD2 (5 bases). Germline CDR1 SEHNR, CDR2 FQNEAQ (reference sequence). V lost 5 bases, J lost 5 bases, and 13 bases lay in between. CDR3 length equals 14 residues. CDR3 sequence (DNA): TGTGCCAGCAGCCCTAGCACGACCCACAATGAGCAGTTCTTC. This sequence encodes CASSPSTTHNEQFF. Combining the CDR3 with reference TRBV7-9 and TRBJ2-1 gives the whole variable domain DTGVSQNPRHKITKRGQNVTFRCDPISEHNRLYWYRQTLGQGPEFLTYFQNEAQLEKSRLLSDRFSAERPKGSFSTLEIQRTEQGDSAMYLCASSPSTTHNEQFFGPGTRLTVL.

About this clone: Additional DNA sequences in this sample encode the identical CDR3. The gene calls are TRBV27 and TRBJ2-7, with 12 positions matching TRBD2. CDR1 and CDR2 (germline): MNHEY, SMNVEV (reference sequence). CDR3 size: 14 residues. Trimming at V came to 5 bases and at J to 2 bases, leaving 1 base not matched to a gene. This CDR3 reads CASSLAGGPYEQYF. The CDR3 coding sequence is TGTGCCAGCAGTCTAGCGGGAGGGCCCTACGAGCAGTACTTC.

The V and J genes are TRBV28 and TRBJ2-1, with 8 bases lining up with TRBD2. The germline CDR1 and CDR2 sequences are MDHEN and SYDVKM. V lost 3 bases, J lost 7 bases, and 8 bases stayed unmatched. The CDR3 totals 15 residues. The CDR3 region is CASSFREGRWNEQFF. The CDR3 bases are TGTGCCAGCAGTTTTCGGGAGGGCCGGTGGAATGAGCAGTTCTTC.

The chain carries TRBV7-6 and TRBJ1-1; 10 positions match TRBD1. The trim removed 5 bases at V and 0 bases at J, leaving 3 bases unmatched. The CDR3 covers 15 residues. Germline V gives CDR1 SGHVS, CDR2 FNYEAQ. CDR3 sequence (DNA): TGTGCCAGCAGCGTCGGACAGGGGGTGAACACTGAAGCTTTCTTT. It encodes CASSVGQGVNTEAFF.

The chain couples TRBV2 to TRBJ2-2, with D perhaps matching TRBD1 (6 bases). CDR3 length: 16 residues. Germline values: CDR1 SNHLY, CDR2 FYNNEI. V lost 8 bases, J lost 4 bases, and 20 bases lay in between. CDR3 in amino acids: CASGATGFMSTGELFF. The CDR3 DNA follows: TGTGCCAGCGGGGCCACAGGGTTTATGTCCACCGGGGAGCTGTTTTTT.